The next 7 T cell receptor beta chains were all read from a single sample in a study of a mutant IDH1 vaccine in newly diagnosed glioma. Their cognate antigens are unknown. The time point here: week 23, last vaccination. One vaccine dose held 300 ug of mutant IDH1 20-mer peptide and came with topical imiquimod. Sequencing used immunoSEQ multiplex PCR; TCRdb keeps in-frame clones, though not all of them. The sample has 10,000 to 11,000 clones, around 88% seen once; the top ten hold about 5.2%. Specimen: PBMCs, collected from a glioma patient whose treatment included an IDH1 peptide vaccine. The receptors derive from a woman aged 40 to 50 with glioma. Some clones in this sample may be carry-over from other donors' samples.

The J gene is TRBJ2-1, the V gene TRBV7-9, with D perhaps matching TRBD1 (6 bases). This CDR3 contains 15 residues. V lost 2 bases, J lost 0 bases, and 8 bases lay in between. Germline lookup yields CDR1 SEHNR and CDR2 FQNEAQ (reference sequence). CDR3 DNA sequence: TGTGCCAGCAGCTTACCAGGGGCCTCCTACAATGAGCAGTTCTTC. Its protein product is CASSLPGASYNEQFF.

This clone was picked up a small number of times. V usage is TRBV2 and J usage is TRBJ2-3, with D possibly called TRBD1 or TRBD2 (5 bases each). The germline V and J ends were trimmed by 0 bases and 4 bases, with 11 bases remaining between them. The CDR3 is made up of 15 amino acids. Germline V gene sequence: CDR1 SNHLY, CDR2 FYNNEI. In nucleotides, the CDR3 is TGTGCCAGCAGTGAAGCCGAGGGGCCGGCAGATACGCAGTATTTT. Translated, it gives CASSEAEGPADTQYF. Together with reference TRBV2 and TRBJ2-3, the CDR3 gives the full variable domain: EPEVTQTPSHQVTQMGQEVILRCVPISNHLYFYWYRQILGQKVEFLVSFYNNEISEKSEIFDDQFSVERPDGSNFTLKIRSTKLEDSAMYFCASSEAEGPADTQYFGPGTRLTVL.

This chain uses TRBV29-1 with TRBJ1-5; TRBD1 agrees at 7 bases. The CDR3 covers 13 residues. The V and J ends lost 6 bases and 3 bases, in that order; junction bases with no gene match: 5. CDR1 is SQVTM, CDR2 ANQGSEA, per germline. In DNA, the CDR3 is TGCAGCGTGGCGGGACAGCCCAATCAGCCCCAGCATTTT. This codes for CSVAGQPNQPQHF. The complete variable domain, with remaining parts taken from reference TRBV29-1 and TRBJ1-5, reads SAVISQKPSRDICQRGTSLTIQCQVDSQVTMMFWYRQQPGQSLTLIATANQGSEATYESGFVIDKFPISRPNLTFSTLTVSNMSPEDSSIYLCSVAGQPNQPQHFGDGTRLSIL.

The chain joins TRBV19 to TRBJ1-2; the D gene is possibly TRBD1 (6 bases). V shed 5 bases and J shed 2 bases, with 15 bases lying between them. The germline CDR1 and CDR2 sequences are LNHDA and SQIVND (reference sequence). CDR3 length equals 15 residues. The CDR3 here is CASSERGTLNYGYTF. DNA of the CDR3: TGTGCCAGTAGTGAGAGGGGGACGTTGAACTATGGCTACACCTTC.

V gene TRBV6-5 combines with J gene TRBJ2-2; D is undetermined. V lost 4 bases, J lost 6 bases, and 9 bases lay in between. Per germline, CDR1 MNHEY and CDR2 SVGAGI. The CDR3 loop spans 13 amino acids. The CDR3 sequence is CASSFWEAGELFF. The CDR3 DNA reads TGTGCCAGCAGTTTCTGGGAAGCCGGGGAGCTGTTTTTT.

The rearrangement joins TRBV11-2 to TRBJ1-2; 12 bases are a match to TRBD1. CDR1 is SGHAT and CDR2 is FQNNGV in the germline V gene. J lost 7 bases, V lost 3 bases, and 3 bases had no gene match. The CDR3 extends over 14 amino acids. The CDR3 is CASSLGQGAGGYTF. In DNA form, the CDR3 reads TGTGCCAGCAGCTTGGGACAGGGGGCGGGTGGCTACACCTTC.

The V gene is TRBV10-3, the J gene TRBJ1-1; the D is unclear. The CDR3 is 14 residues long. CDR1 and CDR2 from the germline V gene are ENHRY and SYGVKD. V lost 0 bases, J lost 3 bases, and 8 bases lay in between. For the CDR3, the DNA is TGTGCCATCAGTGAGTCGGAGGGCTACACTGAAGCTTTCTTT. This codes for CAISESEGYTEAFF.